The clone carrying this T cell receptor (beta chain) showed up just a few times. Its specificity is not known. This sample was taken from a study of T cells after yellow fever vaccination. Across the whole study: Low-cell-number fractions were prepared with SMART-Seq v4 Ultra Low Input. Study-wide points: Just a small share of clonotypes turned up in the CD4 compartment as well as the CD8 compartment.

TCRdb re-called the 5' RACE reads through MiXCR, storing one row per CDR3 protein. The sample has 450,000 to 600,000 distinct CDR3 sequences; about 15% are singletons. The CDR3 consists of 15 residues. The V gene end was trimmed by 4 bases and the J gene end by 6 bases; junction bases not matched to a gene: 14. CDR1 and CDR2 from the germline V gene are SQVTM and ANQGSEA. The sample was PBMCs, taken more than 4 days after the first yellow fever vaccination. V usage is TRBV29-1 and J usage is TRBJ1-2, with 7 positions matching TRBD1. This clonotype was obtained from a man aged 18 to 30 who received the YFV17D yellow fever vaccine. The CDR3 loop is CSVARQGNPTDGYTF. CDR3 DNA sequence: TGCAGCGTTGCAAGACAGGGTAATCCCACTGATGGCTACACCTTC. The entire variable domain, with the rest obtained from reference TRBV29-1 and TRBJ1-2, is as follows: SAVISQKPSRDICQRGTSLTIQCQVDSQVTMMFWYRQQPGQSLTLIATANQGSEATYESGFVIDKFPISRPNLTFSTLTVSNMSPEDSSIYLCSVARQGNPTDGYTFGSGTRLTVV.